This T cell receptor beta chain is from a study of T cells in Graves' hyperthyroidism and ophthalmopathy. For the study at large: Peripheral blood was secured at the point of initial diagnosis, before any treatment.

V shed 6 bases and J 0 bases; nucleotides not matched to a gene: 8. This CDR3 has 16 residues. Germline lookup yields CDR1 MNHNS and CDR2 SASEGT. RNA transcripts provided the source from which TCR beta CDR3 regions were amplified. The HTBI set primed first-round TCR CDR3 RT-PCR. TCRdb ran MiXCR on the multiplex PCR reads and lists one entry per CDR3 protein. Here the sample spans 350,000 to 400,000 distinct CDR3 sequences, under 15% being singletons. The genes are TRBV6-1 and TRBJ2-5, with 9 bases aligning to TRBD2. The sequence came from a woman aged 25 to 39 with Graves' hyperthyroidism. The sample consisted of blood. The CDR3 reads CASSRNSGSYQETQYF. For the CDR3, the DNA is TGTGCCAGCAGCCGAAATAGCGGGAGTTACCAAGAGACCCAGTACTTC.